What follows are 14 T cell receptor beta chains derived from one specimen sequenced in a study of metastatic and nonmetastatic thyroid tumors. TCRdb recomputed clones from the PCR reads via MiXCR. The sample records roughly 3,800 clones, around 30% being singletons. Patients underwent thyroid surgery, and none had received any treatment before it. Sequencing was done on a sample of adjacent normal tissue. These receptor sequences come from a female donor with papillary thyroid cancer or a benign thyroid nodule (not recorded which). Some clones in this sample may be carry-over from other donors' samples.

The chain couples TRBV20-1 to TRBJ2-7, with 7 bases lining up with TRBD1. The V gene end was trimmed by 3 bases and the J gene end by 6 bases; junction bases not matched to a gene: 8. Germline values: CDR1 DFQATT, CDR2 SNEGSKA (reference sequence). This CDR3 contains 13 residues. CDR3 sequence: CSARSATGFEQYF. The CDR3 region has the DNA TGCAGTGCTAGGTCCGCGACAGGGTTCGAGCAGTACTTC.

In its sample, this clone was seen many times. The chain is built from TRBV4-1 and TRBJ2-7; D not certain. V was trimmed by 0 bases and J by 3 bases, leaving 12 bases between them. CDR3 length equals 15 residues. Germline-derived CDR1 and CDR2 are MGHRA and YSYEKL. The CDR3 is CASSQERRTFYEQYF. CDR3 nucleotide sequence: TGCGCCAGCAGCCAAGAAAGGCGGACCTTCTACGAGCAGTACTTC.

This clone was seen once. The rearrangement links TRBV11-2 to TRBJ2-7, with no clear D. V lost 0 bases and J 4 bases, leaving 10 bases between the germline ends. The CDR3 runs 14 residues. Germline assignment: CDR1 SGHAT and CDR2 FQNNGV. The CDR3 protein is CASSLDAGNYEQYF. The CDR3 region has the DNA TGTGCCAGCAGCTTAGATGCAGGAAATTACGAGCAGTACTTC.

The V and J genes are TRBV5-1 and TRBJ1-1; D unclear. The CDR3 runs 13 residues. V lost 4 bases, J lost 4 bases, and 11 bases lay in between. Germline V CDR1 and CDR2: SGHRS, YFSETQ. The chain's CDR3 is CASSPGAVTEAFF. The CDR3 nucleotides are TGCGCCAGCAGCCCGGGAGCAGTCACTGAAGCTTTCTTT. The full variable domain, in which reference TRBV5-1 and TRBJ1-1 provide the parts outside the CDR3, is KAGVTQTPRYLIKTRGQQVTLSCSPISGHRSVSWYQQTPGQGLQFLFEYFSETQRNKGNFPGRFSGRQFSNSRSEMNVSTLELGDSALYLCASSPGAVTEAFFGQGTRLTVV.

V and J are TRBV20-1 and TRBJ1-5; 9 bases line up with TRBD1. The CDR3 is 15 amino acids. Germline V gene sequence: CDR1 DFQATT, CDR2 SNEGSKA (reference sequence). Losses at the gene ends were 2 bases for V and 3 bases for J; bases not matched to a gene: 5. In DNA form, the CDR3 reads TGCAGTGCTAGATGGGGGACAGGGTACAATCAGCCCCAGCATTTT. This translates into CSARWGTGYNQPQHF.

This clone occurred many times. The chain is built from TRBV11-3 and TRBJ2-1; D call uncertain. Between the trimmed V and J ends, which lost 1 base and 4 bases, there was a span of 5 bases. CDR1 and CDR2 from the germline V gene are SGHNT and YENEEA. The CDR3 length is 13 residues. The CDR3 loop reads CASSLGNYNEQFF. As DNA, the CDR3 is TGTGCCAGCAGCTTAGGGAATTACAATGAGCAGTTCTTC.

The J gene is TRBJ1-6, the V gene TRBV6-1, with TRBD1 as a possible D gene (5 bases). The CDR3 runs 14 residues. V was pared by 6 bases and J by 10 bases, with 16 bases between. Germline values: CDR1 MNHNS, CDR2 SASEGT. CDR3 in amino acids: CASRITGGRSPLHF. CDR3 coding DNA: TGTGCCAGCAGGATTACGGGGGGTAGGTCACCCCTCCACTTT.

This clone rates as large (0.1 to 1%). The chain recombines TRBV20-1 with TRBJ2-4; 7 positions match TRBD2. The V gene end was trimmed by 5 bases and the J gene end by 0 bases; junction bases not matched to a gene: 10. This CDR3 comprises 16 residues. Germline CDR1 DFQATT, CDR2 SNEGSKA (reference sequence). In nucleotides, the CDR3 is TGCAGTGCTGGGGGATTAGCGGGCCTAGCCAAAAACATTCAGTACTTC. Translation: CSAGGLAGLAKNIQYF.

Within the sample, this clone is large. The rearrangement uses TRBV27 and TRBJ2-1, with D tentatively TRBD1 or TRBD2 (6 bases each). Germline V CDR1 and CDR2: MNHEY, SMNVEV (reference sequence). V lost 5 bases, J lost 7 bases, and 18 bases lay in between. There are 15 residues in the CDR3. The CDR3 DNA follows: TGTGCCAGCAGTCCGCAACTACGAGGGGGGAATGAGCAGTTCTTC. This encodes CASSPQLRGGNEQFF.

This chain links TRBV7-8 with TRBJ2-1; D is unresolved. Germline CDR1 SGHVS, CDR2 FQNEAQ. V shed 2 bases and J shed 7 bases, with 15 bases lying between them. The CDR3 runs 15 residues. Written as DNA, the CDR3 is TGTGCCAGCAGCTTATGGCGCCTCCAAGAAAATGAGCAGTTCTTC. It specifies CASSLWRLQENEQFF.

The chain uses TRBV5-1 and TRBJ2-5; 10 bases match TRBD2. V lost 2 bases and J lost 5; bases outside the gene matches: 3. This CDR3 spans 14 amino acids. Looked up from germline, CDR1 is SGHRS and CDR2 is YFSETQ. CDR3 DNA: TGCGCCAGCAGCTTTACTAGCGGGACGGAGACCCAGTACTTC. Amino acid sequence: CASSFTSGTETQYF.

The table lists this clone with a few counts. The V call is TRBV6-4, the J call TRBJ2-4; D ambiguous. CDR3 length: 16 residues. V dropped 3 bases and J dropped 6 bases, with 18 bases sitting between them. Germline-derived CDR1 and CDR2 are MRHNA and SNTAGT. CDR3: CASSERVSCDVNIQYF. CDR3 DNA: TGTGCCAGCAGTGAAAGAGTTTCTTGCGATGTAAACATTCAGTACTTC.

Only a few counts were recorded for this clone. This chain joins TRBV28 and TRBJ2-6; the D gene is possibly TRBD1 (6 bases). The ends were cut back, 5 bases at V and 2 bases at J, with 13 bases in the middle. The germline CDR1 and CDR2 sequences are MDHEN and SYDVKM. CDR3 size: 16 residues. The CDR3 nucleotides read TGTGCCAGCAGTCCCTCTAGGGGGACTGGGGCCAACGTCCTGACTTTC. It translates to CASSPSRGTGANVLTF.

V and J are TRBV20-1 and TRBJ1-2; tentative D call: TRBD1 (5 bases). CDR1 is DFQATT, CDR2 SNEGSKA, per germline (reference sequence). Between the trimmed V and J ends, which lost 3 bases and 1 base, there was a span of 6 bases. The CDR3 length is 12 residues. CDR3 loop: CSARGGNYGYTF. The CDR3 region has the DNA TGCAGTGCTAGGGGGGGTAACTATGGCTACACCTTC.